The rows below give T cell receptor beta chains drawn from one sample of a study of cytomegalovirus exposure and HLA in healthy donors. The data were produced by immunoSEQ multiplex PCR, yet TCRdb's version contains in-frame clones alone and is incomplete. The sample has 200,000 to 250,000 clones, 55% to 75% seen once. The sequenced sample consisted of PBMCs. These receptor sequences come from a man aged 40-49 years in good health and CMV-seropositive. The CDR3 runs from the conserved cysteine through the conserved F or W. The order of the fields is D gene, clone size, V gene, J gene, CDR3 protein, CDR3 DNA. The D gene is left open where the match is weak. For some rows the clone size is stated as once, few or many, or as a class when expanded; others skip it.

>-|-|TRBV5-8|TRBJ1-1
CASSLGGLEAFF
TGTGCCAGCAGCTTGGGGGGGCTTGAAGCTTTCTTT
>-|-|TRBV27|TRBJ1-6
CASSHPGGPLHF
TGTGCCAGCAGTCATCCCGGCGGGCCCCTCCACTTT
>TRBD1|few|TRBV5-6|TRBJ2-7
CASSFGTGVYEQYF
TGTGCCAGCAGCTTTGGGACAGGGGTCTACGAGCAGTACTTC
>TRBD1|-|TRBV7-2|TRBJ2-7
CASSSRQGASEQYF
TGTGCCAGCAGCAGCCGACAGGGAGCGTCCGAGCAGTACTTC
>TRBD1|-|TRBV27|TRBJ2-1
CASSLVRGSYNEQFF
TGTGCCAGCAGTTTGGTCAGGGGGTCCTACAATGAGCAGTTCTTC
>TRBD1|-|TRBV13|TRBJ2-3
CASYRPGQSTDTQYF
TGTGCCAGCTACCGGCCGGGACAGAGCACAGATACGCAGTATTTT
>-|-|TRBV6-1|TRBJ2-1
CASSGQAHEQFF
TGTGCCAGCAGTGGACAGGCGCACGAGCAGTTCTTC
>TRBD1|-|TRBV28|TRBJ2-5
CASSNYGTVQETQYF
TGTGCCAGCAGTAACTACGGGACAGTCCAAGAGACCCAGTACTTC
>-|few|TRBV6-6|TRBJ2-7
CASSTSYEQYF
TGTGCCAGCAGCACTTCCTACGAGCAGTACTTC
>TRBD1|-|TRBV7-2|TRBJ2-7
CASSLERGQFYEQYF
TGTGCCAGCAGCTTAGAACGGGGACAGTTCTACGAGCAGTACTTC
>TRBD2|-|TRBV7-2|TRBJ2-2
CASSFVAGEYTGELFF
TGTGCCAGCAGCTTTGTAGCGGGGGAGTACACCGGGGAGCTGTTTTTT
>TRBD1|-|TRBV18|TRBJ2-2
CASSPTQGATGTTGELFF
TGTGCCAGCTCTCCTACGCAGGGGGCCACCGGAACCACCGGGGAGCTGTTTTTT
>TRBD1|-|TRBV6-5|TRBJ1-1
CASSADRVGTEAFF
TGTGCCAGCAGTGCCGACAGGGTTGGCACTGAAGCTTTCTTT
>TRBD2|-|TRBV5-1|TRBJ2-7
CASSLTSGGADGYEQYF
TGCGCCAGCAGCCTGACTAGCGGGGGGGCCGATGGCTACGAGCAGTACTTC
>-|-|TRBV9|TRBJ2-7
CASSPGGRVDYEQYF
TGTGCCAGCAGCCCAGGAGGAAGGGTGGACTACGAGCAGTACTTC
>-|few|TRBV4-2|TRBJ2-3
CASSPAAEPTDTQYF
TGTGCCAGCAGCCCAGCGGCGGAGCCCACAGATACGCAGTATTTT
>TRBD1|-|TRBV29-1|TRBJ2-1
CSVEGGGQGPNEQFF
TGCAGCGTTGAGGGCGGTGGACAGGGGCCCAATGAGCAGTTCTTC
>-|-|TRBV9|TRBJ2-2
CASSARGGEETGELFF
TGTGCCAGCAGCGCCCGTGGAGGAGAGGAAACCGGGGAGCTGTTTTTT
>-|-|TRBV16|TRBJ1-2
CASSQVEDSTYGYTF
TGTGCCAGCAGCCAGGTTGAGGACTCAACCTATGGCTACACCTTC
>-|-|TRBV28|TRBJ1-4
CASSLSPELEKLFF
TGTGCCAGCAGTTTATCACCGGAGCTAGAAAAACTGTTTTTT
>TRBD2|few|TRBV29-1|TRBJ2-3
CSVTSGGSDTQYF
TGCAGCGTTACTAGCGGGGGATCAGATACGCAGTATTTT
>TRBD1|-|TRBV27|TRBJ2-7
CASSSSTGPGQGEQYF
TGTGCCAGCAGTTCCTCGACAGGGCCCGGTCAGGGCGAGCAGTACTTC
>TRBD1|few|TRBV7-6|TRBJ2-3
CASSLRDSHYPRHTDTQYF
TGTGCCAGCAGCTTAAGGGACAGCCACTACCCCAGGCACACAGATACGCAGTATTTT
>-|-|TRBV6-5|TRBJ2-1
CASTPTGSYNEQFF
TGTGCCAGCACCCCGACAGGAAGTTACAATGAGCAGTTCTTC
>TRBD2|-|TRBV5-1|TRBJ2-1
CASSSTRGGAYNEKFF
TGCGCCAGCAGCTCTACGCGGGGGGGCGCTTACAATGAGAAGTTCTTC
>-|-|TRBV6-1|TRBJ2-2
CASSDSGQTFGELFF
TGTGCCAGCAGTGACTCCGGACAGACCTTCGGGGAGCTGTTTTTT
>-|once|TRBV11-2|TRBJ1-1
CASSLEWSGMERNTEAFF
TGTGCCAGCAGCTTAGAATGGTCAGGGATGGAGAGAAACACTGAAGCTTTCTTT
>TRBD1|-|TRBV7-9|TRBJ2-7
CASSGDRGQVYEQYF
TGTGCCAGCAGCGGCGACAGGGGGCAGGTCTACGAGCAGTACTTC
>TRBD1|-|TRBV6-6|TRBJ2-7
CASSYGTGASEQYF
TGTGCCAGCAGTTACGGGACAGGGGCGAGCGAGCAGTACTTC
>-|-|TRBV2|TRBJ1-5
CASLREQGSNQPQHF
TGTGCCAGCCTACGGGAACAGGGTAGCAATCAGCCCCAGCATTTT
>-|-|TRBV7-8|TRBJ1-2
CASSRGWGLHYGYTF
TGTGCCAGCAGCCGAGGGTGGGGTTTGCACTATGGCTACACCTTC
>-|few|TRBV9|TRBJ1-2
CASSPDRRGTYGYTF
TGTGCCAGCAGCCCGGACCGCAGGGGCACCTATGGCTACACCTTC